A single sample is the source of the 10 T cell receptor beta chains below, sequenced in a study of cytomegalovirus exposure and HLA in healthy donors. Assay: immunoSEQ multiplex PCR; the TCRdb copy retains only in-frame clones and omits some. The sample consists of 150,000 to 200,000 clones, approximately 81% of them appearing once. Sequencing was performed on PBMCs. These receptor sequences come from a man younger than 40 in good health and CMV-seropositive.

The rearrangement joins TRBV7-2 to TRBJ1-6, with a possible D match to TRBD1 (6 bases). The V end was cut by 4 bases, the J end by 4 bases, with 11 bases between. Germline V gives CDR1 SGHTA, CDR2 FQGNSA. This CDR3 comprises 15 residues. The chain's CDR3 is CASSWGREYNSPLHF. As DNA, the CDR3 is TGTGCCAGCAGCTGGGGGCGGGAGTATAATTCACCCCTCCACTTT.

The gene calls are TRBV7-9 and TRBJ1-5, with 7 bases lining up with TRBD1. This CDR3 comprises 16 residues. V trimming: 4 bases; J trimming: 4 bases; junction bases outside the gene matches: 10. CDR1 SEHNR and CDR2 FQNEAQ come from the germline V gene (reference sequence). In DNA, the CDR3 is TGTGCCAGCAGCTCCTCGACAGGGATGGTAAATCAGCCCCAGCATTTT. This translates into CASSSSTGMVNQPQHF.

The rearrangement links TRBV5-5 to TRBJ1-6; 7 bases are shared with TRBD1. Per germline, CDR1 SGHKS and CDR2 YYEKEE (reference sequence). V trimming: 2 bases; J trimming: 7 bases; junction bases outside the gene matches: 9. This CDR3 region has 16 residues. In nucleotides, the CDR3 is TGTGCCAGCAGCTTTCACAGGGGCGCGGGGAATTCACCCCTCCACTTT. It specifies CASSFHRGAGNSPLHF.

The V call is TRBV6-5, the J call TRBJ1-4; 7 nucleotides agree with TRBD1. The trim removed 4 bases at V and 2 bases at J, leaving 1 base unmatched. The V gene's germline CDR1 is MNHEY and CDR2 SVGAGI. The CDR3 spans 14 residues. The CDR3 protein is CASSSGQTNEKLFF. For the CDR3, the DNA is TGTGCCAGCAGTTCGGGACAGACTAATGAAAAACTGTTTTTT.

V is TRBV5-4 and J is TRBJ1-4, with D possibly TRBD1 on 6 matching bases. CDR1 and CDR2 from the germline V gene are SGHNT and YYREEE (reference sequence). With 3 bases removed from V and 1 base from J, the gap between germline ends came to 7 bases. This CDR3 is 14 amino acids long. CDR3 sequence reads: CASSSDRTNEKLFF. In DNA, the CDR3 is TGTGCCAGCAGCTCGGACAGAACTAATGAAAAACTGTTTTTT.

The chain joins TRBV5-1 to TRBJ1-3; 7 bases match TRBD1. Germline CDR1 is SGHRS and CDR2 is YFSETQ. This CDR3 has 16 amino acids. V gave up 4 bases and J gave up 2 bases; unmatched junction bases: 9. The CDR3 loop reads CASSPGQAGAGNTIYF. CDR3 DNA: TGCGCCAGCAGCCCCGGACAGGCTGGAGCTGGAAACACCATATATTTT.

This clone turned up a few times. The genes are TRBV7-8 and TRBJ2-7, with 7 bases that match TRBD2. V dropped 5 bases and J dropped 2; count of bases not matched to a gene: 6. This CDR3 spans 14 amino acids. Germline assignment: CDR1 SGHVS and CDR2 FQNEAQ. CDR3 sequence: CASSPLARAYEQYF. The CDR3 nucleotides read TGTGCCAGCAGCCCACTAGCGCGTGCCTACGAGCAGTACTTC.

The V and J genes are TRBV19 and TRBJ2-6; TRBD1 matches at 7 bases. The V gene's germline CDR1 is LNHDA and CDR2 SQIVND (reference sequence). CDR3 length: 16 residues. V lost 9 bases and J lost 0; bases outside the gene matches: 8. CDR3 bases: TGTGCCAGCCAAAACACAGGGGCCTCTGGGGCCAACGTCCTGACTTTC. Translation: CASQNTGASGANVLTF.

The V gene is TRBV5-6, the J gene TRBJ2-5; 7 positions match TRBD1. CDR3 length: 15 residues. The V segment lost 0 bases and the J segment 1 base; nucleotides outside the gene matches: 3. Germline-derived CDR1 and CDR2 are SGHDT and YYEEEE. CDR3 nucleotides: TGTGCCAGCAGCTTGGGAGGGACAGCCCAAGAGACCCAGTACTTC. This encodes CASSLGGTAQETQYF. Full variable domain (rest looked up from reference TRBV5-6 and TRBJ2-5): DAGVTQSPTHLIKTRGQQVTLRCSPKSGHDTVSWYQQALGQGPQFIFQYYEEEERQRGNFPDRFSGHQFPNYSSELNVNALLLGDSALYLCASSLGGTAQETQYFGPGTRLLVL.

The J gene is TRBJ2-1, the V gene TRBV29-1; 7 bases align to TRBD2. Germline values: CDR1 SQVTM, CDR2 ANQGSEA. The CDR3 is made up of 13 amino acids. Unmatched junction bases numbered 4, after V lost 1 base and J lost 7 bases. CDR3 sequence (DNA): TGCAGCGTTGAAGGGGGAGGGAGGAATGAGCAGTTCTTC. Translated: CSVEGGGRNEQFF.